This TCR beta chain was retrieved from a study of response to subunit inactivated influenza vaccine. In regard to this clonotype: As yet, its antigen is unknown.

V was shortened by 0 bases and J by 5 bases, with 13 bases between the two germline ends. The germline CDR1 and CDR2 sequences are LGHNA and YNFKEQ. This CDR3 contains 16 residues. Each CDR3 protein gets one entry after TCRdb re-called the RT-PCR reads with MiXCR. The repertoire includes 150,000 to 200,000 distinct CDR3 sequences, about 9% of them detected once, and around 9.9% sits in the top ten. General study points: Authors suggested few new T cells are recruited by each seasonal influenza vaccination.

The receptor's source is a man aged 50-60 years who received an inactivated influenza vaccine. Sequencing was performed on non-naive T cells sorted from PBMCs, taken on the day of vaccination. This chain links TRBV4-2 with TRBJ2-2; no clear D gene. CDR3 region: CASSQDPETRTGELFF. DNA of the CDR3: TGTGCCAGCAGCCAAGACCCAGAGACACGTACCGGGGAGCTGTTTTTT.